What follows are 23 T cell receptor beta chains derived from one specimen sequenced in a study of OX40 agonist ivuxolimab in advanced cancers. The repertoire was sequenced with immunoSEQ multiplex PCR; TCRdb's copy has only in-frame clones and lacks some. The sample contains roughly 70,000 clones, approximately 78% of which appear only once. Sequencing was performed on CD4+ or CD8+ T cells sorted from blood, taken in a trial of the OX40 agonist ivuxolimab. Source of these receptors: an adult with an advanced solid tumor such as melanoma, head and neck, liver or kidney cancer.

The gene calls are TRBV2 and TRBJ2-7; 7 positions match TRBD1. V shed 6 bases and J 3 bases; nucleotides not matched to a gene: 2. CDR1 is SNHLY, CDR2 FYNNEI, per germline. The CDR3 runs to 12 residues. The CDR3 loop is CASSRTGYEQYV. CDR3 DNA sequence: TGTGCCAGCAGCCGGACAGGCTACGAGCAGTACGTC.

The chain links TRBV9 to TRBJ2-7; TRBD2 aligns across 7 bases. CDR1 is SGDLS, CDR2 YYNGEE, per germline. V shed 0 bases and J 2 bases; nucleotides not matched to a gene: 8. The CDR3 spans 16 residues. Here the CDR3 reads CASSVGGGTPTYEQYF. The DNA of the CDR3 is TGTGCCAGCAGCGTAGGGGGAGGGACTCCAACCTACGAGCAGTACTTC.

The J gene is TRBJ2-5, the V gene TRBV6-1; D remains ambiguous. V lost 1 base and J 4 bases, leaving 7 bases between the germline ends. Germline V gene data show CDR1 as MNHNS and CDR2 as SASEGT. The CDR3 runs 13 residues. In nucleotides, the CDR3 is TGTGCCAGCAGTGAAGTCCCAACAGAGACCCAGTACTTC. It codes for CASSEVPTETQYF.

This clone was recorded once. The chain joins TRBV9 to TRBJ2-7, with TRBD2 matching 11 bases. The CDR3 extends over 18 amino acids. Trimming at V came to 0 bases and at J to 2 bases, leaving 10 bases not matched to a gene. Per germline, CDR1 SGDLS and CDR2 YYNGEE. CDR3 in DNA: TGTGCCAGCAGCGTAGTTACCAGAGCTAGCGGGGGGCCCTACGAGCAGTACGTC. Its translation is CASSVVTRASGGPYEQYV.

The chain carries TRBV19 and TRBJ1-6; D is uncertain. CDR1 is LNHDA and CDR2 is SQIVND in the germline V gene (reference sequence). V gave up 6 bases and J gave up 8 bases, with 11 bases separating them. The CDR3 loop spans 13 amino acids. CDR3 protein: CASSDIKDSPLHF. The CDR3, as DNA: TGTGCCAGTAGCGACATCAAAGATTCACCCCTCCACTTT.

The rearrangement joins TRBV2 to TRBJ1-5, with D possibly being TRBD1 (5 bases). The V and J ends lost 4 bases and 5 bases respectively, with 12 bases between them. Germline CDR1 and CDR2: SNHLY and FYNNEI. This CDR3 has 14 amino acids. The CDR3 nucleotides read TGTGCCAGCAGTGGGGTCCAGGGTGATCAGCCCCAGCATTTT. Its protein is CASSGVQGDQPQHF.

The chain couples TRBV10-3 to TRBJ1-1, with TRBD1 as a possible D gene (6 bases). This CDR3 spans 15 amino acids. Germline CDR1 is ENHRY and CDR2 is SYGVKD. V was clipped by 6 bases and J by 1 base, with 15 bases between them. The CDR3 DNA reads TGTGCCATCAGCCTTTCTTCGGGACAGAACACTGAAGCTTTCTTT. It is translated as CAISLSSGQNTEAFF.

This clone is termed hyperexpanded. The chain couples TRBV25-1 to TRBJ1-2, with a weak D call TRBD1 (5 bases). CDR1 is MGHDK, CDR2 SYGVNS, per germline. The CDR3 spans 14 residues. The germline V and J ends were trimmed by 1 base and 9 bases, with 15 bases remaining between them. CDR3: CASSELTLSGSYTF. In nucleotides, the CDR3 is TGTGCCAGCAGTGAATTGACTCTTTCAGGGAGCTACACCTTC.

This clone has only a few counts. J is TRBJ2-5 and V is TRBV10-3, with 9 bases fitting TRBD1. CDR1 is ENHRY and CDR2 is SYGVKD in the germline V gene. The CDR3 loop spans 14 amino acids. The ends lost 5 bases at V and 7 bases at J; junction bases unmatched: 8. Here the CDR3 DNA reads TGTGCCATCAGTCCTTGGACAGGGGAGGGGACCCAGTACTTC. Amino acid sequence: CAISPWTGEGTQYF.

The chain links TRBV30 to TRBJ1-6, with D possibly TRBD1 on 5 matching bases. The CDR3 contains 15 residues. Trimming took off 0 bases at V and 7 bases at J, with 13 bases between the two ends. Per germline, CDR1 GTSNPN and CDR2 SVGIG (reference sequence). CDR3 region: CAWSVLFGTNSPLHF. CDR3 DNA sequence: TGTGCCTGGAGTGTACTTTTCGGGACGAATTCACCCCTCCACTTT.

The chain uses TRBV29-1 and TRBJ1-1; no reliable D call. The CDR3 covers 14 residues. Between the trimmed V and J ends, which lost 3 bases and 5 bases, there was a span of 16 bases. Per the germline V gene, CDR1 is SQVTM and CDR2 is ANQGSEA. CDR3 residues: CSVEGNAPGTEAFF. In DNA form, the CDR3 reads TGCAGCGTTGAGGGAAACGCCCCTGGAACTGAAGCTTTCTTT.

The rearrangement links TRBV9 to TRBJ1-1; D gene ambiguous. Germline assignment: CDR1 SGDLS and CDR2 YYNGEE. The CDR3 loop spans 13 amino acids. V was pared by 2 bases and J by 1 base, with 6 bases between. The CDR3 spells CASSVTPNTEAFF. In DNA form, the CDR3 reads TGTGCCAGCAGCGTGACGCCGAACACTGAAGCTTTCTTT.

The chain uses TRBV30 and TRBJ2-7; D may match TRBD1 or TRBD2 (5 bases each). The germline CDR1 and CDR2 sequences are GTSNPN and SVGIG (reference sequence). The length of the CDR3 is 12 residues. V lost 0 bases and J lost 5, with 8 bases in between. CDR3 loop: CAWSVRGDEQYF. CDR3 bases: TGTGCCTGGAGTGTAAGAGGGGACGAGCAGTACTTC.

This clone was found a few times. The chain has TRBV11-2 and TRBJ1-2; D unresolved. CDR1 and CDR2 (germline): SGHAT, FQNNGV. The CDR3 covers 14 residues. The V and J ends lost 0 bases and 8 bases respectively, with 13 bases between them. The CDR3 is CASSLEGRSDGYTF. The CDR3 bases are TGTGCCAGCAGCTTAGAAGGCAGATCCGACGGCTACACCTTC.

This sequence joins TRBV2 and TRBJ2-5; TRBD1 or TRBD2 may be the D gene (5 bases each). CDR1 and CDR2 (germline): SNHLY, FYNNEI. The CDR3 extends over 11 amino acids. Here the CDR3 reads CAAGTGWAQYF. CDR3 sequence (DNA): TGTGCGGCTGGGACCGGTTGGGCCCAGTACTTC.

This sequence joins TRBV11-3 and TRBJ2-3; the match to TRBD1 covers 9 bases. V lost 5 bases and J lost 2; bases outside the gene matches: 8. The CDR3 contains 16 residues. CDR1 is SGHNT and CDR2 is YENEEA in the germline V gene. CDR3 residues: CASSPRGTGITDTQYF. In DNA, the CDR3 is TGTGCCAGCAGCCCGCGTGGGACAGGGATCACAGATACGCAGTATTTT.

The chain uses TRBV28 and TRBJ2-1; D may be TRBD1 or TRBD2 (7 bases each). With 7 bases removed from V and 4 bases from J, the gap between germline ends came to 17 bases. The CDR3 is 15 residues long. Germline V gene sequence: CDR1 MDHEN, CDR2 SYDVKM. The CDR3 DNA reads TGTGCCAGCATCGCCAGGGGGGGGCAGTACAATGAGCAGTTCTTC. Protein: CASIARGGQYNEQFF.

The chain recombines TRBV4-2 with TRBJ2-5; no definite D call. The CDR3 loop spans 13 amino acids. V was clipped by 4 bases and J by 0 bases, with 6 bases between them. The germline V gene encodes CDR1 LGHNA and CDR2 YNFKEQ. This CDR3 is CASSPGHQETQYF. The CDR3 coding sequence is TGTGCCAGCAGCCCTGGCCACCAAGAGACCCAGTACTTC.

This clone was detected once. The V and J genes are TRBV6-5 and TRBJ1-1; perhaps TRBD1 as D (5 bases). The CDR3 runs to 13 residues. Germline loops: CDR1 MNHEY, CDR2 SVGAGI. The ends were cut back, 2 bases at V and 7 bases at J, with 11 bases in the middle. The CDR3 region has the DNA TGTGCCAGCAGTTACACCAGGGAGAGTGAAGCTTTCTTT. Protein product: CASSYTRESEAFF.

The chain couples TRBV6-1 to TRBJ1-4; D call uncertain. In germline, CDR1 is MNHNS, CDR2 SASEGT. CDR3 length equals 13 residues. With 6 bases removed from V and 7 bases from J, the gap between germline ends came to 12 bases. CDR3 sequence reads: CASRFAGSEKLFF. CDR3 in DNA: TGTGCCAGCAGGTTTGCGGGCAGTGAAAAACTGTTTTTT.

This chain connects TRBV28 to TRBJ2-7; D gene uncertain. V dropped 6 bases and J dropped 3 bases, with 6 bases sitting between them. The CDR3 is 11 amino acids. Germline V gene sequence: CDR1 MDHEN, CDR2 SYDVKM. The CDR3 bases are TGTGCCAGCAGCTCGAACTACGAGCAGTACTTC. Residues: CASSSNYEQYF.

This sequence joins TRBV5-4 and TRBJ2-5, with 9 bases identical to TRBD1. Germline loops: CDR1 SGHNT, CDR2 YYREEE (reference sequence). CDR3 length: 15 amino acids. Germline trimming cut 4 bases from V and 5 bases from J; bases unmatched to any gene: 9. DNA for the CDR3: TGTGCCAGCAGCGCACCGGGACAGGGTTGGGAGACCCAGTACTTC. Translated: CASSAPGQGWETQYF.

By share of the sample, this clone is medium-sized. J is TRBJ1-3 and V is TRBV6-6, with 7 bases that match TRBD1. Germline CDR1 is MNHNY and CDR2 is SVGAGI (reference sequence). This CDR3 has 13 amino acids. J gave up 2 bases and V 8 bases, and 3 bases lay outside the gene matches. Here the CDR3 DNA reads TGTGCCAGCCGAGACAGGGCTGGAAACACCATATATTTT. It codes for CASRDRAGNTIYF.